This paragraph reports one T cell receptor beta chain. Clones were read by immunoSEQ multiplex PCR, and TCRdb kept only the in-frame ones, dropping some. The data contain around 250,000 clones, roughly 85% of them seen just once; the ten biggest clones take up roughly 3.4%. Trimming cost V 4 bases and J 4 bases; bases outside gene matches: 8. CDR1 SNHLY and CDR2 FYNNEI come from the germline V gene. CDR3 size: 15 residues. The data were obtained in a study of blood T cell repertoires in COVID-19. The J gene is TRBJ1-2, the V gene TRBV2, with 8 nucleotides matching TRBD1. The source is a woman aged 18 to 35 with acute or convalescent COVID-19. The sequenced sample consisted of peripheral blood. CDR3 DNA sequence: TGTGCCAGCAGTGCAGGGGGCAGTAGTATCTATGGCTACACCTTC. This sequence encodes CASSAGGSSIYGYTF.